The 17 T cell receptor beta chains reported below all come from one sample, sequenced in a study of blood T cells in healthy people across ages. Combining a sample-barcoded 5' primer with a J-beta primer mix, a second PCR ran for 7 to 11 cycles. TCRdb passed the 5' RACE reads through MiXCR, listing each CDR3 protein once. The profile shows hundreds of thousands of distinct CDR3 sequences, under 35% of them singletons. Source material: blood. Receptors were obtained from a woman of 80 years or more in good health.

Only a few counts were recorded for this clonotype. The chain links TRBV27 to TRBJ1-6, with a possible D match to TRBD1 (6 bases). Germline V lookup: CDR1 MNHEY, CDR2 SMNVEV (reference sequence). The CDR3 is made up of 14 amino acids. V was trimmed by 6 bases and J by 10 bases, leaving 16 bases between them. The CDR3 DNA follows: TGTGCCAGCAGCCTACAGGGTCCAAGATCACCCCTCCACTTT. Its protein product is CASSLQGPRSPLHF.

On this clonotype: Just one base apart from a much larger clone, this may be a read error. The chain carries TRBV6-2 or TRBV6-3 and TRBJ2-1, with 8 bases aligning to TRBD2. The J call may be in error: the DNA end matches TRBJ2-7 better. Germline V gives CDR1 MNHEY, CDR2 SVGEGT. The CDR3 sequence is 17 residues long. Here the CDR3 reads CASTPGAGGYSYNEQYF. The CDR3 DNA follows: TGTGCCAGCACTCCTGGGGCGGGGGGATACTCCTACAATGAGCAGTACTTC.

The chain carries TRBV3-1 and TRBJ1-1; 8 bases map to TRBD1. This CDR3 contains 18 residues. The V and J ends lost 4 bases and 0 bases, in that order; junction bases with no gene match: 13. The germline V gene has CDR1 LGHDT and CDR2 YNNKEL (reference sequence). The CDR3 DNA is TGTGCCAGCAGCCCGACGAGGACAGGGTCCTTCATGAACACTGAAGCTTTCTTT. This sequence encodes CASSPTRTGSFMNTEAFF.

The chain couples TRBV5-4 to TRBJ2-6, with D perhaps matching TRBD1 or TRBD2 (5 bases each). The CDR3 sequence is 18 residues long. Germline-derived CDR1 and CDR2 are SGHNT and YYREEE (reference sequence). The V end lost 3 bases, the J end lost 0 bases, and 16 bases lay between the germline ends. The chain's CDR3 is CASSSRQWGSSGANVLTF. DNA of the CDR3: TGTGCCAGCAGCTCGCGACAGTGGGGGAGCTCTGGGGCCAACGTCCTGACTTTC. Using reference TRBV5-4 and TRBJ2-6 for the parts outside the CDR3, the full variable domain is ETGVTQSPTHLIKTRGQQVTLRCSSQSGHNTVSWYQQALGQGPQFIFQYYREEENGRGNFPPRFSGLQFPNYSSELNVNALELDDSALYLCASSSRQWGSSGANVLTFGAGSRLTVL.

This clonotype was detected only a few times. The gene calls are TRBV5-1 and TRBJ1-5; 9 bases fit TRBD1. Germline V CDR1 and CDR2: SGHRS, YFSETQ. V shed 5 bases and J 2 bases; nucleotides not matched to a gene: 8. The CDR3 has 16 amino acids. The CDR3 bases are TGCGCCAGCAGAGAAACAGGGGGCGGAGGCAATCAGCCCCAGCATTTT. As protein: CASRETGGGGNQPQHF.

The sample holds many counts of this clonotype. The CDR3 DNA reads TGTGCCAGCAGCTTAGTTCCAGTCCCCAACTCCTACAATGAGCAGTTCTTC. Protein product: CASSLVPVPNSYNEQFF. The V and J genes are TRBV7-9 and TRBJ2-1, with unresolved D. Trimming took off 1 base at V and 0 bases at J, with 13 bases between the two ends. The V gene's germline CDR1 is SEHNR and CDR2 FQNEAQ (reference sequence). The CDR3 contains 17 residues.

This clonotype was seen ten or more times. CDR3 sequence reads: CSGQGYGYTF. For the CDR3, the DNA is TGCAGTGGACAGGGCTATGGCTACACCTTC. The J gene is TRBJ1-2, the V gene TRBV20-1, with TRBD1 matching 7 bases. The CDR3 runs 10 residues. V trimming: 7 bases; J trimming: 4 bases; junction bases outside the gene matches: 0. From germline, CDR1 is DFQATT and CDR2 SNEGSKA (reference sequence).

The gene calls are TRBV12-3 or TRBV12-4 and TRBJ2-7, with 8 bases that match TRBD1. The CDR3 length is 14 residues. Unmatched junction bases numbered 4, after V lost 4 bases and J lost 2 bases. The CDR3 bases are TGTGCCAGCAGTTCCCCGACAGGGGCCTACGAGCAGTACTTC. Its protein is CASSSPTGAYEQYF.

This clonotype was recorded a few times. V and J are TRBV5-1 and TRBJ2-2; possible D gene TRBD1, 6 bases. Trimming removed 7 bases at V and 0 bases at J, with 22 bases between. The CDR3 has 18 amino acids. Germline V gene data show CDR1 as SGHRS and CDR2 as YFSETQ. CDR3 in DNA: TGCGCCAGCTCCGTGGGACAAGCCCTGGGGCCGAACACCGGGGAGCTGTTTTTT. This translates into CASSVGQALGPNTGELFF.

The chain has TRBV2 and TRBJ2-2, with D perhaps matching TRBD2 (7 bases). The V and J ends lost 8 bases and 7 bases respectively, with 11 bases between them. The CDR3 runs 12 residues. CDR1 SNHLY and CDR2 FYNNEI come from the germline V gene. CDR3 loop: CASEGGLGELFF. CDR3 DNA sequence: TGTGCCAGCGAGGGGGGGCTCGGGGAGCTGTTTTTT.

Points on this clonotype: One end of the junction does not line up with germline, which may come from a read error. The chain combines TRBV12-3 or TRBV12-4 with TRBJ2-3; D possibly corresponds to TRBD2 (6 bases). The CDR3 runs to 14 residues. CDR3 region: CASTYGGRTDMQYF. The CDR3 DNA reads TGTGCCAGCACATATGGAGGGAGAACAGATATGCAGTATTTT.

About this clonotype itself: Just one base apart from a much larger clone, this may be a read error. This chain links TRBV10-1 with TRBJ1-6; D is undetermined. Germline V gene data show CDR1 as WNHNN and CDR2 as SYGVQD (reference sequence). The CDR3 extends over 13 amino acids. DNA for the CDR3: TGCGCCAGCAGGGAGTCAACTCCGGGCACCCTCCACTTT. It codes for CASRESTPGTLHF.

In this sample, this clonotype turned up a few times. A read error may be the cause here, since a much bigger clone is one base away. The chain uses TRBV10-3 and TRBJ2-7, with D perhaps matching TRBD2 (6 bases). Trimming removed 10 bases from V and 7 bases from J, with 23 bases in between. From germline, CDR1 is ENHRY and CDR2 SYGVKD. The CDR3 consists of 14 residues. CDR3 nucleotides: TGTGCCACCTCAGCACCTAGCGTCTACAATGAGCAGTACTTC. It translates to CATSAPSVYNEQYF.

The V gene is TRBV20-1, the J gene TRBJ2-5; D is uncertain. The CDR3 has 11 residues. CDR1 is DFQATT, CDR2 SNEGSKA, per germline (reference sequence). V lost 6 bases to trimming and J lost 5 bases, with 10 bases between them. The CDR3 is CSAKQPETQYF. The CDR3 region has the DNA TGCAGTGCGAAACAACCGGAGACCCAGTACTTC.

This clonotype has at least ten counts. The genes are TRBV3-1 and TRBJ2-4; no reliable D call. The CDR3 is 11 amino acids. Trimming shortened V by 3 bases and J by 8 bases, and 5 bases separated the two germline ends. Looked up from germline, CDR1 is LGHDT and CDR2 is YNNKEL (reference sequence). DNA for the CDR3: TGTGCCAGCAGCCAGACGGACATTCAGTACTTC. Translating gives CASSQTDIQYF.

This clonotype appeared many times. CDR3 in DNA: TGTGCCAGCAGTGAGCTGGTGGGTTCTAGCACAGATACGCAGTATTTT. Its translation is CASSELVGSSTDTQYF. This chain links TRBV6-1 with TRBJ2-3, with D unresolved. CDR3 length: 16 residues. Trimming removed 3 bases from V and 0 bases from J, with 13 bases in between. The V gene's germline CDR1 is MNHNS and CDR2 SASEGT.

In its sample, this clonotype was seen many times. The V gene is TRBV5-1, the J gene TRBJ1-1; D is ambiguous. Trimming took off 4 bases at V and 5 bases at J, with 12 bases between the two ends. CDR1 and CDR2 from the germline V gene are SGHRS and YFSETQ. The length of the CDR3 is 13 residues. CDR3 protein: CASSHEVWTEAFF. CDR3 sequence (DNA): TGCGCCAGCAGCCATGAAGTTTGGACTGAAGCTTTCTTT.